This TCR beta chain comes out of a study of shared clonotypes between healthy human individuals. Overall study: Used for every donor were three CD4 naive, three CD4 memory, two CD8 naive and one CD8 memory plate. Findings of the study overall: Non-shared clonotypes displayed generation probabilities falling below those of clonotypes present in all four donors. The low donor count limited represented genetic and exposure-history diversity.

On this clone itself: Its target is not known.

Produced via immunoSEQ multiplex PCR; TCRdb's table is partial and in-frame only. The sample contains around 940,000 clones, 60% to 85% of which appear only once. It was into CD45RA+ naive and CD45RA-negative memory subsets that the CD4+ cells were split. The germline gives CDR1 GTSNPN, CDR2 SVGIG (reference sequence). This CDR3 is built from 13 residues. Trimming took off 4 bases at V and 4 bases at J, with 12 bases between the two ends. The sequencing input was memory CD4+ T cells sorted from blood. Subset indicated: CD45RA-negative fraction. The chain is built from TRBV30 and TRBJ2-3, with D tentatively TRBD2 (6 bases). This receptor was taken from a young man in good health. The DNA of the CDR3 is TGTGCCTGGACTCCGGGACTTTCAGATACGCAGTATTTT. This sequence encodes CAWTPGLSDTQYF.